A single sample gave rise to the 21 T cell receptor beta chains below, sequenced in a study of T cell responses to AZD1222 COVID-19 vaccine. Only in-frame clones appear in the TCRdb table, and some are missing; sequencing was by immunoSEQ multiplex PCR. The sample contains 70,000 to 85,000 clones, about 82% of which appear only once. This specimen consisted of peripheral blood, obtained on day 0 of AZD1222 vaccination. The source of these receptors is an adult in good health.

The chain couples TRBV10-3 to TRBJ1-1, with a weak D call TRBD1 (6 bases). The CDR3 contains 14 residues. Germline assignment: CDR1 ENHRY and CDR2 SYGVKD. Deletions cut 2 bases from V and 7 bases from J, with 14 bases between. The DNA for the CDR3 is TGTGCCATCAGTGAGACTCAGGGGATTGATGAAGCTTTCTTT. This gives the protein CAISETQGIDEAFF.

This clone was counted once. The gene calls are TRBV4-3 and TRBJ1-2, with 11 bases fitting TRBD1. CDR1 is LGHNA, CDR2 YSLEER, per germline. CDR3 length: 14 residues. V trimming: 4 bases; J trimming: 8 bases; junction bases outside the gene matches: 6. In nucleotides, the CDR3 is TGCGCCAGCAGCCGGACAGGGGGCGCGGGGGGCTACACCTTC. It yields the protein CASSRTGGAGGYTF.

The chain links TRBV6-4 to TRBJ2-2, with 7 bases fitting TRBD1. Trimming took 2 bases from V and 3 from J; bases not matched to a gene: 3. The germline V gene has CDR1 MRHNA and CDR2 SNTAGT. There are 15 residues in the CDR3. CDR3 protein: CASSDTDRDTGELFF. DNA of the CDR3: TGTGCCAGCAGTGACACCGACAGGGACACCGGGGAGCTGTTTTTT.

This clone has a single count. The V call is TRBV30, the J call TRBJ1-2; D unclear. The CDR3 consists of 12 residues. Germline V lookup: CDR1 GTSNPN, CDR2 SVGIG (reference sequence). The V gene lost 1 base and the J gene lost 2 bases, with 5 bases spanning the gap. The CDR3 region has the DNA TGTGCCTGGAGTGGCGTAAACTATGGCTACACCTTC. It encodes CAWSGVNYGYTF.

The rearrangement links TRBV19 to TRBJ2-3; 8 positions match TRBD1. CDR3 length: 14 residues. The ends lost 11 bases at V and 2 bases at J; junction bases unmatched: 9. Germline CDR1 is LNHDA and CDR2 is SQIVND (reference sequence). The CDR3 coding sequence is TGTGCCCAATTCCAGGACAGGGCCACAGATACGCAGTATTTT. It encodes CAQFQDRATDTQYF.

This clone was seen only once. V and J are TRBV4-3 and TRBJ1-1; maybe TRBD1 (6 bases). The CDR3 length is 14 residues. Trimming shortened V by 3 bases and J by 3 bases, and 11 bases separated the two germline ends. CDR1 LGHNA and CDR2 YSLEER come from the germline V gene. In DNA form, the CDR3 reads TGCGCCAGCAGCCATGAGGCAGGGGACACTGAAGCTTTCTTT. Its protein is CASSHEAGDTEAFF.

The table lists this clone with a count of one. This chain joins TRBV18 and TRBJ1-3; no reliable D call. V lost 2 bases and J lost 2, with 10 bases in between. Germline loops: CDR1 KGHSH, CDR2 LQKENI. CDR3 length: 15 amino acids. The CDR3 protein is CASSPTPGAGNTIYF. As DNA, the CDR3 is TGTGCCAGCTCACCAACGCCGGGTGCTGGAAACACCATATATTTT. Filled out from reference TRBV18 and TRBJ1-3, the complete variable domain reads NAGVMQNPRHLVRRRGQEARLRCSPMKGHSHVYWYRQLPEEGLKFMVYLQKENIIDESGMPKERFSAEFPKEGPSILRIQQVVRGDSAAYFCASSPTPGAGNTIYFGEGSWLTVV.

The chain carries TRBV27 and TRBJ1-1, with D unclear. CDR3 length: 14 residues. Trimming cost V 5 bases and J 5 bases, with 15 bases left between them. Germline lookup yields CDR1 MNHEY and CDR2 SMNVEV (reference sequence). The CDR3 is CASSPRPPRTEAFF. In DNA, the CDR3 is TGTGCCAGCAGTCCCCGCCCCCCGCGGACTGAAGCTTTCTTT.

This clone turned up a few times. The same CDR3 also results from other DNA sequences found in this sample. The chain employs TRBV7-2 and TRBJ2-1; D gene unclear. There are 14 residues in the CDR3. Germline CDR1 reads SGHTA; CDR2 reads FQGNSA. V was cut by 4 bases and J by 0 bases, with 7 bases left in between. CDR3 amino acids: CASSSPGSYNEQFF. DNA for the CDR3: TGTGCCAGCAGCTCCCCAGGCTCCTACAATGAGCAGTTCTTC. Looking up the rest from reference TRBV7-2 and TRBJ2-1 gives the full variable domain: GAGVSQSPSNKVTEKGKDVELRCDPISGHTALYWYRQSLGQGLEFLIYFQGNSAPDKSGLPSDRFSAERTGGSVSTLTIQRTQQEDSAVYLCASSSPGSYNEQFFGPGTRLTVL.

This clone has just one count. This chain connects TRBV5-4 to TRBJ2-3, with 7 bases matching TRBD2. Per the germline V gene, CDR1 is SGHNT and CDR2 is YYREEE (reference sequence). After removal of 4 bases from V and 4 bases from J, the junction contained 9 bases not matched to a gene. The CDR3 runs 15 residues. Here the CDR3 reads CASSNRDYTPDTQYF. In DNA form, the CDR3 reads TGTGCCAGCAGCAACCGGGACTACACGCCAGATACGCAGTATTTT.

This sequence joins TRBV4-3 and TRBJ2-1; no clear D. Germline V CDR1 and CDR2: LGHNA, YSLEER. This CDR3 has 14 amino acids. V was shortened by 1 base and J by 10 bases, with 14 bases between the two germline ends. The CDR3 DNA reads as TGCGCCAGCAGCCAAGGGGCTGGGCCTTCCGAGCAGTTCTTC. The encoded protein is CASSQGAGPSEQFF.

The CDR3 here is CASSLTHTDTQYF. For the CDR3, the DNA is TGTGCCAGCAGTTTAACACACACAGATACGCAGTATTTT. This rearrangement joins TRBV6-5 to TRBJ2-3; no clear D. There are 13 residues in the CDR3. V lost 4 bases and J lost 2, with 7 bases in between. CDR1 is MNHEY, CDR2 SVGAGI, per germline.

This chain connects TRBV7-2 to TRBJ2-1; TRBD1 aligns across 7 bases. The CDR3 covers 14 residues. Looked up from germline, CDR1 is SGHTA and CDR2 is FQGNSA. V gave up 5 bases and J gave up 3 bases; unmatched junction bases: 4. DNA of the CDR3: TGTGCCAGCAGCCAGGGACAGATCTACAATGAGCAGTTCTTC. This codes for CASSQGQIYNEQFF.

The chain couples TRBV11-2 to TRBJ2-3; 11 bases fit TRBD2. Germline V gene data show CDR1 as SGHAT and CDR2 as FQNNGV. After removal of 5 bases from V and 2 bases from J, the junction contained 6 bases not matched to a gene. The CDR3 is made up of 16 amino acids. CDR3 region: CASSLTSGAITDTQYF. The DNA of the CDR3 is TGTGCCAGCAGCCTGACTAGCGGGGCTATCACAGATACGCAGTATTTT.

This clone was detected ten times or more. The rearrangement joins TRBV6-5 to TRBJ2-2; D assignment may be TRBD1 or TRBD2 (5 bases each). The germline V gene has CDR1 MNHEY and CDR2 SVGAGI. Deletions cut 6 bases from V and 3 bases from J, with 11 bases between. This CDR3 has 14 amino acids. CDR3 residues: CASRPGRHTGELFF. DNA of the CDR3: TGTGCCAGCAGACCGGGACGGCACACCGGGGAGCTGTTTTTT.

This clone was found a few times. This chain connects TRBV5-1 to TRBJ2-7; 7 positions match TRBD1. V dropped 0 bases and J dropped 0; count of bases not matched to a gene: 6. CDR1 SGHRS and CDR2 YFSETQ come from the germline V gene. The CDR3 sequence is 16 residues long. CDR3 in amino acids: CASSLDGQVISYEQYF. The CDR3 DNA reads as TGCGCCAGCAGCTTGGATGGACAGGTGATCTCCTACGAGCAGTACTTC.

The chain employs TRBV2 and TRBJ2-1, with 15 bases lining up with TRBD2. After removal of 6 bases from V and 0 bases from J, the junction contained 6 bases not matched to a gene. Germline CDR1 SNHLY, CDR2 FYNNEI. There are 18 residues in the CDR3. As DNA, the CDR3 is TGTGCCAGCAGGGGGACTAGCGGGAGGCTCAGCTCCTACAATGAGCAGTTCTTC. This gives the protein CASRGTSGRLSSYNEQFF. Combining the CDR3 with reference TRBV2 and TRBJ2-1 gives the whole variable domain EPEVTQTPSHQVTQMGQEVILRCVPISNHLYFYWYRQILGQKVEFLVSFYNNEISEKSEIFDDQFSVERPDGSNFTLKIRSTKLEDSAMYFCASRGTSGRLSSYNEQFFGPGTRLTVL.

The chain carries TRBV19 and TRBJ2-2, with D hard to call. The CDR3 has 14 amino acids. Germline V CDR1 and CDR2: LNHDA, SQIVND (reference sequence). Trimming pared 6 bases from V and 6 bases from J, leaving 14 bases between. The CDR3 region is CASRGNRYSGELFF. The CDR3, as DNA: TGTGCCAGTAGAGGGAACCGCTATTCCGGGGAGCTGTTTTTT.

This chain connects TRBV19 to TRBJ2-3, with D perhaps TRBD2 (6 bases). Germline V gene lookup returns CDR1 LNHDA and CDR2 SQIVND (reference sequence). Trimming cost V 6 bases and J 1 base, with 20 bases left between them. CDR3 length: 17 amino acids. CDR3 residues: CASSMLSSGSGTDTQYF. The CDR3 DNA follows: TGTGCCAGTAGCATGCTTAGTAGCGGTTCCGGCACAGATACGCAGTATTTT.

This chain connects TRBV6-5 to TRBJ1-3; 8 bases align to TRBD1. Germline CDR1 is MNHEY and CDR2 is SVGAGI. Unmatched junction bases numbered 4, after V lost 6 bases and J lost 0 bases. The CDR3 runs 15 residues. The CDR3 spells CASSRGTGSGNTIYF. In DNA form, the CDR3 reads TGTGCCAGCAGCCGAGGGACAGGCTCTGGAAACACCATATATTTT.

The genes are TRBV5-4 and TRBJ1-2; D possibly corresponds to TRBD1 (6 bases). Looked up from germline, CDR1 is SGHNT and CDR2 is YYREEE (reference sequence). The CDR3 runs to 16 residues. Trimming left V 3 bases short and J 5 bases short, with 20 bases between. The DNA of the CDR3 is TGTGCCAGCAGCTCCGGGGGCCTCCCCCGGGAGTATGGCTACACCTTC. It encodes CASSSGGLPREYGYTF.